This record concerns one T cell receptor (beta chain) sequence. This sample is drawn from a study of blood T cell repertoires in COVID-19. Study overall: Both acute and convalescent COVID-19 samples were obtained from the United States, Italy and Spain.

With V trimmed by 8 bases and J by 3 bases, 3 bases remained unmatched. This CDR3 has 13 residues. Germline V lookup: CDR1 SNHLY, CDR2 FYNNEI. As originally analysed: Reference gene primer amplification in the assay estimated nucleated cell counts. Profiling relied on immunoSEQ multiplex PCR, and the TCRdb table lists in-frame clones only, not all of them. The V and J calls and the clone size are those of that table, but D and trimming were determined from the DNA. This repertoire shows approximately 240,000 clones, 65% to 80% found once; its top ten account for under 4.5%. The sequence came from a woman in her thirties or forties with active or convalescent COVID-19. The sample was peripheral blood. The rearrangement joins TRBV2 to TRBJ1-5; 8 nucleotides agree with TRBD1. The CDR3 reads CASRTGLNQPQHF. CDR3 nucleotides: TGTGCCAGCCGGACAGGGCTCAATCAGCCCCAGCATTTT.